What follows is one T cell receptor (beta chain) and its context. What this receptor recognizes is not known. No base-level quality is on record; no much larger clone is a single base apart. The sample belongs to a study of blood T cell repertoires in COVID-19 (dated by TCRdb to about 2020). Concerning the study at large: Samples covering the acute and convalescent phases of COVID-19 were provided by collaborators in the United States, Italy and Spain. The prospective study material was composed of cDNA or gDNA derived from T cells, B-cell-depleted T cells, or PBMCs. Subjects who had been exposed to COVID-19, were actively infected with it, or had recovered from it provided the deeply sampled blood TCRbeta repertoires that made up the dataset. A freely available public database, intended as a resource for researchers studying the immune response to SARS-CoV-2, is where the repertoires were released. The samples were drawn from the first 160 participants of the ongoing ImmuneRACE study and from about 1,200 subjects provided by 6 global collaborators. Sample metadata almost always included a de-identified subject ID, COVID-19 status, age in years and sex. Where HLA class I and class II types were available, the types were taken from metadata supplied by the sample provider, not from assay-based typing.

General conclusions and limits of the study: How much clinical and demographic metadata was included differed by source and by participant, and the metadata was provided uncurated.

TCRbeta CDR3 regions were amplified from genomic DNA by means of the immunoSEQ Assay, a bias-controlled multiplex PCR. The authors' analysis ran thus. The number of nucleated cells in each sample was estimated by amplification of reference gene primers within the assay. Sequence reads were collapsed and filtered to measure the absolute abundance of every unique TCRbeta CDR3 rearrangement. Productive Simpson clonality was computed per sample as the square root of Simpson's diversity index over productive rearrangements. The immuneACCESS repertoire file appears here via TCRdb, limited to in-frame rearrangements. These files lack a portion of the clones; in checked studies, under half of the deficit traces to unresolved V genes, and the cause of the others is not known. D and trimming were read from the DNA, whereas the V and J calls and clone size are those reported in that table. The sample contains around 300,000 clones, just over 85% of them found a single time. The leading ten clones occupy about 3% of the sample.

Whole blood was collected in K2EDTA tubes by collaborating institutions according to the institutions' own protocols. Collaborator samples were shipped for TCRbeta analysis as frozen whole blood, isolated PBMCs, or DNA extracted from either sample type. The sequenced sample consisted of peripheral blood. The TCR originated in a woman aged 25 to 39 with active or convalescent COVID-19.

This receptor carries the CDR3 CASSWGQGAHTEAFF. The bases read TGTGCCAGCAGCTGGGGACAGGGGGCCCACACTGAAGCTTTCTTT. The chain uses TRBV11-2 and TRBJ1-1; 12 bases in between match TRBD1. Ends trimmed: V by 4 bases, J by 3 bases; bases unmatched to a gene: 3. Its CDR3 holds 15 amino acids, cysteine through phenylalanine. Only the CDR3 DNA stays, 45 bases, in frame from base 1. Via the germline V gene, CDR1 is SGHAT and CDR2 FQNNGV.